This T cell receptor (beta chain) was documented in a study of cytomegalovirus exposure and HLA in healthy donors. Study findings and constraints: A further, later analysis showed that HLA-associated TCR beta chains (compared with equally common others) were more clonally expanded. Among TCR sequences, most were rare, though some public TCRs appeared in many donors. The authors later linked a missense DCLRE1C variant to TCR beta V- and J-gene trimming.

Germline V gene data show CDR1 as LGHNA and CDR2 as YNFKEQ. J was trimmed by 1 base and V by 4 bases; bases with no gene match: 4. This CDR3 is 15 amino acids long. Researchers ran the PCR with 60 Vbeta and 13 Jbeta primers. Original processing notes: In a later analysis, around 10 million of 65 million to 90 million unique beta chains occurred in at least two donors. This table comes from immunoSEQ multiplex PCR, and its TCRdb copy is limited to in-frame clones, with some not included. For V, J and clone size, that table is used; D and trimming come from the DNA. This listing includes 190,000 or so clones. A remark on this clone: Antigen unknown.

This receptor was taken from a boy between 10 and 17 years old in good health and CMV-seronegative. Sequenced sample: PBMCs. The gene calls are TRBV4-2 and TRBJ2-7; TRBD1 agrees at 10 bases. The CDR3 DNA sequence: TGTGCCAGCAGCCTAAGGACAGGGGGATCCTACGAGCAGTACTTC. Residues: CASSLRTGGSYEQYF.